This entry describes one T cell receptor (beta chain). The antigen is undetermined. The sample is drawn from a study of response to subunit inactivated influenza vaccine. TCRdb analysed the RT-PCR reads with MiXCR anew, one entry per CDR3 protein. Counted here are 750,000 to 850,000 distinct CDR3 sequences, around 18% occurring once; the ten biggest clones make up 9.5% to 13%. The CDR3 is made up of 16 amino acids. Trimming left V 5 bases short and J 1 base short, with 17 bases between. Study-wide results and limits: It was the authors' suggestion that each seasonal influenza vaccination recruits few new T cells.

This specimen consisted of PBMCs from blood, obtained more than 4 days after vaccination. This sequence originates from a man aged 50-59 years who received an inactivated influenza vaccine. V gene TRBV12-3 or TRBV12-4 combines with J gene TRBJ1-1; tentatively, D is TRBD1 (5 bases). Written as DNA, the CDR3 is TGTGCCAGCAGTCCTGCGGCAGGGTTCAGGAACACTGAAGCTTTCTTT. Translation gives CASSPAAGFRNTEAFF.